The 29 T cell receptor beta chains below were found in one sample sequenced in a study of T cells in Graves' hyperthyroidism and ophthalmopathy. RNA transcripts were the template for amplifying TCR beta CDR3 regions. During a first-round RT-PCR of the TCR CDR3, the HTBI primer set was used. TCRdb reprocessed the multiplex PCR reads via MiXCR and lists one record per CDR3 protein. The repertoire holds some 350,000 distinct CDR3 sequences, with around a quarter as singletons. Sequenced: blood. The receptor set was obtained from a man in his forties or fifties with Graves' hyperthyroidism.

V and J are TRBV19 and TRBJ2-1, with TRBD2 as a possible D gene (7 bases). Germline V gives CDR1 LNHDA, CDR2 SQIVND (reference sequence). The CDR3 sequence is 14 residues long. The V end was cut by 5 bases, the J end by 6 bases, with 14 bases between. CDR3 nucleotide sequence: TGTGCCAGTAGTCATGGGGGGGGCCGCAATGAGCAGTTCTTC. Translating gives CASSHGGGRNEQFF.

This CDR3 is CASSYKGLRGNYGYTF. DNA of the CDR3: TGTGCCAGCAGTTACAAGGGACTCCGAGGGAACTATGGCTACACCTTC. This sequence joins TRBV6-5 and TRBJ1-2; possibly TRBD1 for D (5 bases). The V end was cut by 2 bases, the J end by 2 bases, with 15 bases between. The germline V gene encodes CDR1 MNHEY and CDR2 SVGAGI. CDR3 length: 16 amino acids.

The rearrangement uses TRBV5-1 and TRBJ2-1; 8 bases line up with TRBD1. This CDR3 has 15 amino acids. Germline CDR1 and CDR2: SGHRS and YFSETQ. V dropped 0 bases and J dropped 5; count of bases not matched to a gene: 4. The CDR3 is CASSLVQGAHNEQFF. In DNA form, the CDR3 reads TGCGCCAGCAGCTTGGTGCAGGGGGCGCACAATGAGCAGTTCTTC.

This clonotype has more than one count but fewer than ten. The genes are TRBV5-1 and TRBJ2-7; D ambiguous. V lost 0 bases, J lost 5 bases, and 9 bases lay in between. Looked up from germline, CDR1 is SGHRS and CDR2 is YFSETQ. The CDR3 is 13 residues long. CDR3 sequence reads: CASSLGQLNEQYF. In DNA form, the CDR3 reads TGCGCCAGCAGCTTGGGTCAGCTAAACGAGCAGTACTTC.

This chain connects TRBV6-1 to TRBJ1-3; TRBD1 aligns across 7 bases. The CDR3 is 14 residues long. Germline lookup yields CDR1 MNHNS and CDR2 SASEGT. J gave up 0 bases and V 10 bases, and 6 bases lay outside the gene matches. Here the CDR3 reads CATQTGRSGNTIYF. The CDR3 nucleotides read TGTGCCACTCAGACAGGGCGCTCTGGAAACACCATATATTTT.

The V gene is TRBV6-1, the J gene TRBJ1-1; D remains unclear. This CDR3 contains 14 residues. Trimming stripped 2 bases from V and 1 base from J, with 8 bases between. Germline loops: CDR1 MNHNS, CDR2 SASEGT. The CDR3 nucleotides read TGTGCCAGCAGTGAACTTGGAGAGAACACTGAAGCTTTCTTT. It codes for CASSELGENTEAFF.

The chain couples TRBV2 to TRBJ2-1; D is possibly TRBD1 (5 bases). The CDR3 length is 19 residues. Germline CDR1 SNHLY, CDR2 FYNNEI. V dropped 4 bases and J dropped 0 bases, with 22 bases sitting between them. The CDR3 sequence: CASSVHRWWAGSSYNEQFF. CDR3 bases: TGTGCCAGCAGTGTGCACAGGTGGTGGGCTGGTAGCTCCTACAATGAGCAGTTCTTC.

V gene TRBV19 combines with J gene TRBJ2-1, with TRBD2 as a possible D gene (6 bases). CDR3 size: 18 residues. With 3 bases removed from V and 2 bases from J, the gap between germline ends came to 20 bases. Germline-derived CDR1 and CDR2 are LNHDA and SQIVND (reference sequence). CDR3 bases: TGTGCCAGTAGTATCGCTCACTGGGGGACTTGGACCTACAATGAGCAGTTCTTC. Its protein product is CASSIAHWGTWTYNEQFF. Full variable domain (missing parts from reference TRBV19 and TRBJ2-1): DGGITQSPKYLFRKEGQNVTLSCEQNLNHDAMYWYRQDPGQGLRLIYYSQIVNDFQKGDIAEGYSVSREKKESFPLTVTSAQKNPTAFYLCASSIAHWGTWTYNEQFFGPGTRLTVL.

This clonotype was detected only once. J is TRBJ1-5 and V is TRBV2; D is possibly TRBD1 (6 bases). Germline V gene lookup returns CDR1 SNHLY and CDR2 FYNNEI. V lost 5 bases to trimming and J lost 6 bases, with 11 bases between them. The CDR3 has 13 amino acids. The CDR3 coding sequence is TGTGCCAGCAGTCCAGGGGTTCGTCAGCCCCAGCATTTT. Translating gives CASSPGVRQPQHF.

In this sample, this clonotype turned up a few times. The chain has TRBV20-1 and TRBJ2-5; 11 bases are a match to TRBD2. Germline V gives CDR1 DFQATT, CDR2 SNEGSKA (reference sequence). Trimming at V came to 6 bases and at J to 7 bases, leaving 13 bases not matched to a gene. The CDR3 runs to 15 residues. The DNA of the CDR3 is TGCAGTGCAGAGAACGCCCTAGCGGGAGGTCCGACCCAGTACTTC. It is translated as CSAENALAGGPTQYF.

This clonotype was observed a few times. The V and J genes are TRBV6-1 and TRBJ2-7; 8 nucleotides agree with TRBD1. The J segment lost 3 bases and the V segment lost 6 bases, leaving 4 bases of the junction unmatched. The CDR3 is 13 residues long. CDR1 MNHNS and CDR2 SASEGT come from the germline V gene. The CDR3 here is CASRRTGSYEQYF. The CDR3 DNA is TGTGCCAGCAGACGGACAGGGAGCTACGAGCAGTACTTC.

This clonotype was counted at least ten times. The chain is built from TRBV7-3 and TRBJ2-1; D perhaps matches TRBD2 (5 bases). The V end was cut by 5 bases, the J end by 2 bases, with 13 bases between. This CDR3 comprises 15 residues. Germline lookup yields CDR1 SGHTA and CDR2 FQGTGA. DNA for the CDR3: TGTGCCAGCAGCCCGGAGGTCGAAACCTACAATGAGCAGTTCTTC. Protein product: CASSPEVETYNEQFF.

This clonotype was seen repeatedly, ten times or more. The V gene is TRBV6-1, the J gene TRBJ2-2; no clear D gene. The ends were cut back, 5 bases at V and 6 bases at J, with 13 bases in the middle. CDR3 size: 14 residues. Germline-derived CDR1 and CDR2 are MNHNS and SASEGT. CDR3: CASSLRRFAGELFF. The CDR3 DNA reads TGTGCCAGCAGTCTTCGGCGGTTCGCCGGGGAGCTGTTTTTT.

This clonotype appeared a few times. This rearrangement joins TRBV2 to TRBJ1-5; TRBD1 agrees at 7 bases. From germline, CDR1 is SNHLY and CDR2 FYNNEI. The CDR3 is made up of 14 amino acids. V trimming: 4 bases; J trimming: 5 bases; junction bases outside the gene matches: 5. The CDR3 nucleotides are TGTGCCAGCAGTGGAGGAACAGGGGATCAGCCCCAGCATTTT. Its protein is CASSGGTGDQPQHF.

This clonotype appeared many times. The rearrangement links TRBV7-2 to TRBJ2-1, with 9 nucleotides matching TRBD2. Looked up from germline, CDR1 is SGHTA and CDR2 is FQGNSA. V dropped 5 bases and J dropped 0; count of bases not matched to a gene: 17. This CDR3 has 20 residues. The CDR3 sequence is CASSRPRGGRAGSSYNEQFF. In nucleotides, the CDR3 is TGTGCCAGCAGCCGCCCTAGGGGCGGGAGGGCCGGTAGCTCCTACAATGAGCAGTTCTTC.

In this sample, this clonotype turned up many times. J is TRBJ1-1 and V is TRBV10-2; a weak D match, TRBD1 (6 bases). CDR1 is WSHSY and CDR2 is SAAADI in the germline V gene. V gave up 7 bases and J gave up 4 bases, with 16 bases separating them. The CDR3 runs to 14 residues. The CDR3 sequence: CASMGSGRGTEAFF. DNA of the CDR3: TGCGCCAGCATGGGGTCTGGCAGGGGCACTGAAGCTTTCTTT.

V is TRBV20-1 and J is TRBJ2-2; TRBD2 aligns across 7 bases. Per germline, CDR1 DFQATT and CDR2 SNEGSKA (reference sequence). V was pared by 4 bases and J by 7 bases, with 9 bases of the junction left unmatched. The CDR3 sequence is 14 residues long. CDR3 amino acids: CSATMGGANGELFF. CDR3 DNA sequence: TGCAGTGCTACTATGGGAGGGGCTAACGGGGAGCTGTTTTTT.

This clonotype was seen once. Mismatch with germline at one junction end may stem from a read error. The chain joins TRBV11-3 to TRBJ2-1; D is uncertain. The CDR3 has 13 residues. Germline V lookup: CDR1 SGHNT, CDR2 YENEEA. CDR3 sequence: CVSSLASHNEQFF. Here the CDR3 DNA reads TGTGTCAGCAGCTTAGCTTCTCACAATGAGCAGTTCTTC. The variable domain in full, with the rest retrieved from reference TRBV11-3 and TRBJ2-1, is EAGVVQSPRYKIIEKKQPVAFWCNPISGHNTLYWYLQNLGQGPELLIRYENEEAVDDSQLPKDRFSAERLKGVDSTLKIQPAELGDSAVYLCVSSLASHNEQFFGPGTRLTVL.

This clonotype has ten or more counts. The rearrangement uses TRBV7-3 and TRBJ2-1; 7 nucleotides line up with TRBD2. Looked up from germline, CDR1 is SGHTA and CDR2 is FQGTGA. Trimming cost V 1 base and J 7 bases; bases outside gene matches: 7. The CDR3 is 15 amino acids. The CDR3 sequence: CASSLNSGANNEQFF. The CDR3 DNA follows: TGTGCCAGCAGCTTAAACAGCGGGGCGAATAATGAGCAGTTCTTC.

This clonotype showed up just a few times. The rearrangement joins TRBV4-1 to TRBJ2-1, with D hard to call. Trimming stripped 5 bases from V and 0 bases from J, with 17 bases between. This CDR3 contains 17 residues. Per the germline V gene, CDR1 is MGHRA and CDR2 is YSYEKL. CDR3 nucleotides: TGCGCCAGCAGCTCAAGGGTAGGGTTTAGCTCCTACAATGAGCAGTTCTTC. Translated, it gives CASSSRVGFSSYNEQFF.

V usage is TRBV7-2 and J usage is TRBJ2-4; tentatively, D is TRBD2 (5 bases). This CDR3 is built from 14 residues. The V and J ends lost 5 bases and 2 bases respectively, with 10 bases between them. From germline, CDR1 is SGHTA and CDR2 FQGNSA. Here the CDR3 DNA reads TGTGCCAGCAGCCGGGGTCAGCCCAAAAACATTCAGTACTTC. The encoded protein is CASSRGQPKNIQYF.

This clonotype has only a few counts. The chain is built from TRBV3-1 and TRBJ2-7; TRBD2 might be the D (6 bases). V lost 4 bases and J lost 4, with 11 bases in between. This CDR3 spans 13 amino acids. Germline lookup yields CDR1 LGHDT and CDR2 YNNKEL (reference sequence). The CDR3 DNA is TGTGCCAGCAGCCGGGGGACTCAATACGAGCAGTACTTC. Translated, it gives CASSRGTQYEQYF.

This clonotype has only a few counts. This sequence joins TRBV12-5 and TRBJ2-1; the D is unclear. From germline, CDR1 is LGHNT and CDR2 FRNRAP. The CDR3 totals 14 residues. The V and J ends lost 6 bases and 6 bases respectively, with 15 bases between them. CDR3 residues: CASGSSSFANEQFF. As DNA, the CDR3 is TGTGCTAGTGGCTCTTCATCGTTTGCCAATGAGCAGTTCTTC.

This clonotype was detected ten times or more. This rearrangement joins TRBV12-3 or TRBV12-4 to TRBJ2-7; TRBD2 matches 11 bases. Unmatched junction bases numbered 3, after V lost 6 bases and J lost 2 bases. There are 14 residues in the CDR3. The CDR3 sequence: CASRPSGRPYEQYF. In DNA form, the CDR3 reads TGTGCCAGCAGGCCTAGCGGGAGGCCCTACGAGCAGTACTTC.

The gene calls are TRBV19 and TRBJ2-6; D call uncertain. Per the germline V gene, CDR1 is LNHDA and CDR2 is SQIVND (reference sequence). This CDR3 contains 16 residues. V lost 3 bases and J lost 2, with 11 bases in between. Here the CDR3 reads CASSILRGTGANVLTF. CDR3 nucleotides: TGTGCCAGTAGTATTTTGCGAGGAACTGGGGCCAACGTCCTGACTTTC. Full variable domain (missing parts from reference TRBV19 and TRBJ2-6): DGGITQSPKYLFRKEGQNVTLSCEQNLNHDAMYWYRQDPGQGLRLIYYSQIVNDFQKGDIAEGYSVSREKKESFPLTVTSAQKNPTAFYLCASSILRGTGANVLTFGAGSRLTVL.

The J gene is TRBJ1-1, the V gene TRBV5-4; TRBD1 matches 7 bases. This CDR3 has 15 residues. Germline V gene sequence: CDR1 SGHNT, CDR2 YYREEE (reference sequence). V dropped 4 bases and J dropped 1; count of bases not matched to a gene: 7. The CDR3 DNA reads as TGTGCCAGCAGCGTTCCAGGGGGAGAGAACACTGAAGCTTTCTTT. Residues: CASSVPGGENTEAFF.

This clonotype was detected a few times. The genes are TRBV18 and TRBJ2-2; 7 bases agree with TRBD2. The V and J ends lost 4 bases and 4 bases, in that order; junction bases with no gene match: 9. The germline V gene encodes CDR1 KGHSH and CDR2 LQKENI. The CDR3 has 16 amino acids. CDR3 sequence (DNA): TGTGCCAGCTCACTAGACCGGGCGGGAGCCACCGGGGAGCTGTTTTTT. Protein sequence: CASSLDRAGATGELFF.

This clonotype appeared a few times. V and J are TRBV20-1 and TRBJ2-7; tentatively, D is TRBD2 (6 bases). The CDR3 has 14 amino acids. Deletions cut 1 base from V and 3 bases from J, with 13 bases between. The germline V gene encodes CDR1 DFQATT and CDR2 SNEGSKA (reference sequence). The CDR3 reads CSARVEGNIYEQYF. CDR3 DNA sequence: TGCAGTGCTAGAGTGGAGGGGAACATCTACGAGCAGTACTTC.

To note about this clonotype: Sequence at one end of the junction differs from germline and may be a read error. The chain combines TRBV19 with TRBJ2-7; D may be TRBD2 (6 bases). Germline V gene data show CDR1 as LNHDA and CDR2 as SQIVND (reference sequence). This CDR3 is built from 12 residues. CDR3 in DNA: TGTGCCAGTAGTACTATGGACTACGTGCAGTACTTC. This codes for CASSTMDYVQYF.